This is a list of T cell receptor beta chains from one sample in a study of glioma-infiltrating T cells after dendritic cell vaccination. The protocol was immunoSEQ multiplex PCR, while the TCRdb copy is restricted to in-frame clones and leaves out a portion. The sample records around 78,000 clones, approximately 81% being singletons. Sequenced here: blood, sampled after dendritic cell vaccination. The receptors here all came from a human donor with glioblastoma. Each CDR3 is given with its conserved first and last residue. D genes are given only for firm matches. Rows may omit the clone size; those that give it use once, few, many or a size class.

clone size,J gene,CDR3 length,V gene,D gene,CDR3 DNA,CDR3 protein
NA,TRBJ2-7,14,TRBV5-6,NA,TGTGCCAGCAGATCGCTCTCAGGGCCCTACGAGCAGTACTTC,CASRSLSGPYEQYF
NA,TRBJ2-1,16,TRBV7-2,TRBD2,TGTGCCAGCAGCTCACCCGGGACTAGCGGTTACAATGAGCAGTTCTTC,CASSSPGTSGYNEQFF
NA,TRBJ2-1,18,TRBV5-6,TRBD2,TGTGCCAGCAGCTTGGGTAAACTAGCGTATAGCTCCTACAATGAGCAGTTCTTC,CASSLGKLAYSSYNEQFF
few,TRBJ2-7,14,TRBV7-9,NA,TGTGCCAGCAGCTTGGACAGCCGACCCTACGAGCAGTACTTC,CASSLDSRPYEQYF
NA,TRBJ2-3,14,TRBV30,NA,TGTGCCTGGAGTGCCGTACGAGTTGCAGATACGCAGTATTTT,CAWSAVRVADTQYF
NA,TRBJ1-2,14,TRBV7-9,NA,TGTGCCAGCAGCTTAGCGGGCAGAAACTATGGCTACACCTTC,CASSLAGRNYGYTF
NA,TRBJ1-2,16,TRBV15,NA,TGTGCCACCAGCCCCAGAAGCGGGGGCGCATCGGGTGGCTACACCTTC,CATSPRSGGASGGYTF
NA,TRBJ2-1,15,TRBV5-1,NA,TGCGCCAGCAGCCGAGGGAGTGGTTCCTACAATGAGCAGTTCTTC,CASSRGSGSYNEQFF
NA,TRBJ2-5,16,TRBV10-2,TRBD2,TGCGCCAGCAGTGAGTCGTTAGCGGGGGGATCGGAGACCCAGTACTTC,CASSESLAGGSETQYF
NA,TRBJ2-7,14,TRBV6-5,NA,TGTGCCAGCAGTTACTCAACAGGTCCCTACGAGCAGTACTTC,CASSYSTGPYEQYF
NA,TRBJ2-7,12,TRBV30,TRBD2,TGTGCCTGGGGACTAGCGGGCTACGAGCAGTACTTC,CAWGLAGYEQYF
NA,TRBJ2-1,15,TRBV7-2,TRBD2,TGTGCCAGCAGTCATAGCGGGGTAACCTACAATGAGCAGTTCTTC,CASSHSGVTYNEQFF
NA,TRBJ1-1,17,TRBV27,TRBD1,TGTGCCAGCAGTCCTAGGACAGGCCCGGGGGTCAACACTGAAGCTTTCTTT,CASSPRTGPGVNTEAFF
NA,TRBJ2-1,16,TRBV6-5,TRBD2,TGTGCCAGCAGTTTGGGCAGGCTAGCGGGACCCAATGAGCAGTTCTTC,CASSLGRLAGPNEQFF
NA,TRBJ1-2,15,TRBV28,NA,TGTGCCAGCAGTTTATCTACCCCCGGGGACTATGGCTACACCTTC,CASSLSTPGDYGYTF
NA,TRBJ1-2,14,TRBV6-5,NA,TGTGCCAGCGCCTCGGGGGGCCCCAACTATGGCTACACCTTC,CASASGGPNYGYTF
many,TRBJ2-3,15,TRBV6-1,TRBD2,TGTGCCAGCAGTGAGTCTAGCGGGGGCACAGATACGCAGTATTTT,CASSESSGGTDTQYF
NA,TRBJ2-1,13,TRBV7-9,NA,TGTGCCAGCAGCTTAGAGACAGTTTATGAGCAGTTCTTC,CASSLETVYEQFF
few,TRBJ1-4,16,TRBV6-1,TRBD1,TGTGCCAGCAGTGAAGCGCGTGGGACAGGGCATGAAAAACTGTTTTTT,CASSEARGTGHEKLFF
NA,TRBJ2-7,16,TRBV7-6,TRBD1,TGTGCCAGCAGCCCGTCGACAGGGGGATTGTTCTACGAGCAGTACTTC,CASSPSTGGLFYEQYF
NA,TRBJ1-2,18,TRBV7-9,NA,TGTGCCAGCAGCTTAGATTCCGACAGCCAATCTGCTAACTATGGCTACACCTTC,CASSLDSDSQSANYGYTF
NA,TRBJ1-2,16,TRBV5-1,NA,TGCGCCAGCAGCTTGGTGTCGGGAACCACTAACTATGGCTACACCTTC,CASSLVSGTTNYGYTF
NA,TRBJ1-1,14,TRBV2,TRBD1,TGTGCCAGCCTAGCCGGACAGGGCAACACTGAAGCTTTCTTT,CASLAGQGNTEAFF
NA,TRBJ2-7,15,TRBV7-8,NA,TGTGCCAGCAGCTCGATTCAGGGCGCGCGGTACGAGCAGTACTTC,CASSSIQGARYEQYF
NA,TRBJ2-5,16,TRBV5-1,TRBD1,TGCGCCAGCAGCTTCGGGACAGGGACGATTGGAGAGACCCAGTACTTC,CASSFGTGTIGETQYF
NA,TRBJ1-3,13,TRBV6-1,NA,TGTGCCAGCCGACAGCGCCCTGGAAACACCATATATTTT,CASRQRPGNTIYF
once,TRBJ2-5,15,TRBV6-5,NA,TGTGCCAGCAGCACGGGGACTCCCCTTGGAGAGACCCAGTACTTC,CASSTGTPLGETQYF
NA,TRBJ2-3,13,TRBV2,TRBD2,TGTGCCAGCATTGCTAGCGGGGGAGATACGCAGTATTTT,CASIASGGDTQYF
NA,TRBJ1-2,17,TRBV9,TRBD1,TGTGCCAGCAGCGTAGAAGGGAACGACAGGGGGAACTATGGCTACACCTTC,CASSVEGNDRGNYGYTF
NA,TRBJ2-3,15,TRBV4-1,TRBD1,TGCGCCAGCAGCCAACGGACAGGACACACAGATACGCAGTATTTT,CASSQRTGHTDTQYF
NA,TRBJ2-2,15,TRBV5-1,NA,TGCGCCAGCAGCCTGGGACACGGGAACACCGGGGAGCTGTTTTTT,CASSLGHGNTGELFF
NA,TRBJ2-2,16,TRBV11-2,NA,TGTGCCAGCAGCTTAGAGGGGCAGGTGAACACCGGGGAGCTGTTTTTT,CASSLEGQVNTGELFF
NA,TRBJ2-5,14,TRBV7-2,NA,TGTGCCAGCAGCTTAGGCACCGGGATAGAGACCCAGTACTTC,CASSLGTGIETQYF
NA,TRBJ1-5,15,TRBV9,TRBD1,TGTGCCAGCTCCGGGACAGCAAGTTACAATCAGCCCCAGCATTTT,CASSGTASYNQPQHF
NA,TRBJ1-4,14,TRBV10-1,TRBD1,TGCGCCAGCAGCGAGAGACAGGGAGGTGAAAAACTGTTTTTT,CASSERQGGEKLFF
NA,TRBJ1-1,16,TRBV7-3,TRBD1,TGTGCCAGCAGCTTAGCGCTAGGACAGGGGGCCACTGAAGCTTTCTTT,CASSLALGQGATEAFF
NA,TRBJ1-6,14,TRBV2,NA,TGTGCCAGCAGTGAGGTAGGGGCCAATTCACCCCTCCACTTT,CASSEVGANSPLHF
NA,TRBJ2-7,13,TRBV30,NA,TGTGCCTGGAGTGTCAGCGGAACCTACGAGCAGTACTTC,CAWSVSGTYEQYF
NA,TRBJ1-5,13,TRBV6-6,TRBD1,TGTGCCAGCAGGGGACAGGGAAATCAGCCCCAGCATTTT,CASRGQGNQPQHF
NA,TRBJ1-5,14,TRBV7-2,NA,TGTGCCAGCAGCTTGAGGATAGGCAATCAGCCCCAGCATTTT,CASSLRIGNQPQHF
NA,TRBJ2-1,15,TRBV25-1,TRBD1,TGTGCCAGCAGCGACCCGGGACAGGTAATCCATGAGCAGTTCTTC,CASSDPGQVIHEQFF
NA,TRBJ2-2,14,TRBV5-8,NA,TGTGCCAGCAACACCCCGCAGAACACCGGGGAGCTGTTTTTT,CASNTPQNTGELFF
NA,TRBJ2-3,15,TRBV7-9,NA,TGTGCCAGCAGCATGAGGAGGGGTAGCACAGATACGCAGTATTTT,CASSMRRGSTDTQYF
NA,TRBJ2-1,14,TRBV30,NA,TGTGCCTGGACCCGAAAGCGGCAGAACAATGAGCAGTTCTTC,CAWTRKRQNNEQFF
NA,TRBJ2-1,16,TRBV5-6,TRBD1,TGTGCCAGCAGCTGGGGGGACAGGGTGCCCTTCAATGAGCAGTTCTTC,CASSWGDRVPFNEQFF
NA,TRBJ2-1,17,TRBV4-1,NA,TGCGCCAGCAGCCAGACACCGGGACTGGCTACCTACAATGAGCAGTTCTTC,CASSQTPGLATYNEQFF
NA,TRBJ2-1,16,TRBV9,TRBD2,TGTGCCAGCAGCGGATCCACTAGCGGGAGTATCAGTGAGCAGTTCTTC,CASSGSTSGSISEQFF
NA,TRBJ2-5,16,TRBV2,TRBD2,TGTGCCAGCAGCACCGGGACTAGCGGGGGGCAGGAGACCCAGTACTTC,CASSTGTSGGQETQYF
NA,TRBJ2-1,16,TRBV28,TRBD2,TGTGCCAGCAGTTGGTTAGCGGGAGGTGTGGGGGATGAGCAGTTCTTC,CASSWLAGGVGDEQFF
NA,TRBJ2-5,13,TRBV6-5,NA,TGTGCCAGCACAGGGGACGAGGGAGAGACCCAGTACTTC,CASTGDEGETQYF